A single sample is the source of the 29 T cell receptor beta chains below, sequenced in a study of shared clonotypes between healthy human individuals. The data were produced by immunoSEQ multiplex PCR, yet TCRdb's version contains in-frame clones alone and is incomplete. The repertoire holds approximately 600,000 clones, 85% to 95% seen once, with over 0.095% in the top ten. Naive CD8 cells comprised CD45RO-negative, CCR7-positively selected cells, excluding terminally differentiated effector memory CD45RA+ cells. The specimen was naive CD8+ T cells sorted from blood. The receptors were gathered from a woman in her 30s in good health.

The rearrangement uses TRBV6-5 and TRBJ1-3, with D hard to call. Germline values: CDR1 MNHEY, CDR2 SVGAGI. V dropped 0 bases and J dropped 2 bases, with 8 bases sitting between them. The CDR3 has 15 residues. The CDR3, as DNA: TGTGCCAGCAGTTACTCCGTTCCGACTGGAAACACCATATATTTT. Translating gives CASSYSVPTGNTIYF.

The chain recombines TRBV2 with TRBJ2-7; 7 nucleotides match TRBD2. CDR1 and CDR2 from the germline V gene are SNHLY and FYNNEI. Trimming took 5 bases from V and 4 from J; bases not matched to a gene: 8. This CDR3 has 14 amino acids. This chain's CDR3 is CASSLGGESYEQYF. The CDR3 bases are TGTGCCAGCAGTCTGGGGGGGGAATCATACGAGCAGTACTTC. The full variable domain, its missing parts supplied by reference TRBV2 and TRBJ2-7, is EPEVTQTPSHQVTQMGQEVILRCVPISNHLYFYWYRQILGQKVEFLVSFYNNEISEKSEIFDDQFSVERPDGSNFTLKIRSTKLEDSAMYFCASSLGGESYEQYFGPGTRLTVT.

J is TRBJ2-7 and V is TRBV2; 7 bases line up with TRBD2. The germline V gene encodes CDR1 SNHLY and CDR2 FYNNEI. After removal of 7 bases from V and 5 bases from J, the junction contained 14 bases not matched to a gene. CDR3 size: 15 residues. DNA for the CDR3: TGTGCCAGCACCAAGGGAATGCGGGAGCACCACGAGCAGTACTTC. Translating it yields CASTKGMREHHEQYF.

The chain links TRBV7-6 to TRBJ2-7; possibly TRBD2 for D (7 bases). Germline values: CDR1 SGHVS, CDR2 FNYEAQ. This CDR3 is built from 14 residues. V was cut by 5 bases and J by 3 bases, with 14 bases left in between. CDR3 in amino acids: CASSPGGAGYEQYF. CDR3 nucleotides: TGTGCCAGCAGCCCTGGGGGGGCGGGCTACGAGCAGTACTTC.

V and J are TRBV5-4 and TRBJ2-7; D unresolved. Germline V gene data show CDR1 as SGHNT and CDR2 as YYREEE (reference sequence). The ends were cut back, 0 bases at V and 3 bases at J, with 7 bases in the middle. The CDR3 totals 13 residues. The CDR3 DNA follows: TGTGCCAGCAGCTTGGACGAGATCTACGAGCAGTACTTC. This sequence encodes CASSLDEIYEQYF.

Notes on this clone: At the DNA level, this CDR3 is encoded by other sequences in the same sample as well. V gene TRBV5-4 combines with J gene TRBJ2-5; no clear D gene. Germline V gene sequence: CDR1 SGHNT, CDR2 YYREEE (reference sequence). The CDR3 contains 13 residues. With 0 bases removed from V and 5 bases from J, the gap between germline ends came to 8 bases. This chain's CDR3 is CASSLEKEETQYF. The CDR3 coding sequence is TGTGCCAGCAGCTTGGAGAAGGAGGAGACCCAGTACTTC.

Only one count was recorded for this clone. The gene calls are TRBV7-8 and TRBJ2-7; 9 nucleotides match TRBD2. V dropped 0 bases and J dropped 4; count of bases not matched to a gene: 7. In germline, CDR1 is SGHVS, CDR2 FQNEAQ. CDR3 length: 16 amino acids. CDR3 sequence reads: CASSLASGTSYYEQYF. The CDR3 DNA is TGTGCCAGCAGCTTAGCTTCTGGGACTAGCTATTACGAGCAGTACTTC.

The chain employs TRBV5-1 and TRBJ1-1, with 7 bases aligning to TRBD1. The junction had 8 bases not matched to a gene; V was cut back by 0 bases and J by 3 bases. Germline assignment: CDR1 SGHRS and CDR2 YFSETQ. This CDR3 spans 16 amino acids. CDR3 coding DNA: TGCGCCAGCAGCTTGGGGCGGCAGGGGGAGTACACTGAAGCTTTCTTT. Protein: CASSLGRQGEYTEAFF.

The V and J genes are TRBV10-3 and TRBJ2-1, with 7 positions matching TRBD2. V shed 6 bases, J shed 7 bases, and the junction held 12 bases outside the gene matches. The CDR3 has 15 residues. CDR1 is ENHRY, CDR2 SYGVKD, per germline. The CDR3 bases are TGTGCCATCAGGGGGGACTATTTCGCAGGTAATGAGCAGTTCTTC. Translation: CAIRGDYFAGNEQFF.

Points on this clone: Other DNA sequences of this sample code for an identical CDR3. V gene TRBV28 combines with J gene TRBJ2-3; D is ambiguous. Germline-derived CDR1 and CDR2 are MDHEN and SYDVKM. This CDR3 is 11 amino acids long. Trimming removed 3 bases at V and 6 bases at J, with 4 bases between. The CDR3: CASSFSDTQYF. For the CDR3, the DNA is TGTGCCAGCAGTTTCAGTGATACGCAGTATTTT.

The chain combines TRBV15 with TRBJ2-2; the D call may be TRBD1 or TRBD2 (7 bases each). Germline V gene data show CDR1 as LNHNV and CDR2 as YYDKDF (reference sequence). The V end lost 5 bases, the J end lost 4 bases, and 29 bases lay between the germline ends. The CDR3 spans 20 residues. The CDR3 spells CATSGPLTGRGSLFTGELFF. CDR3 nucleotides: TGTGCCACCAGCGGGCCACTGACAGGGAGGGGTAGTCTGTTCACCGGGGAGCTGTTTTTT.

DNA for the CDR3: TGTGCCAGCAGCTGGGCCGAGGGCACCTACGAGCAGTACTTC. The encoded protein is CASSWAEGTYEQYF. The V and J genes are TRBV4-2 and TRBJ2-7; a possible D gene is TRBD2 (5 bases). V lost 5 bases, J lost 2 bases, and 13 bases lay in between. The CDR3 extends over 14 amino acids. Germline values: CDR1 LGHNA, CDR2 YNFKEQ.

The CDR3 spells CASSWTSETMDLFTQYF. The CDR3 region has the DNA TGCGCCAGCAGCTGGACTAGCGAGACGATGGATTTATTTACGCAGTATTTT. The genes are TRBV5-1 and TRBJ2-3, with 9 bases fitting TRBD2. Germline CDR1 SGHRS, CDR2 YFSETQ. V lost 3 bases, J lost 8 bases, and 16 bases stayed unmatched. The CDR3 has 17 residues.

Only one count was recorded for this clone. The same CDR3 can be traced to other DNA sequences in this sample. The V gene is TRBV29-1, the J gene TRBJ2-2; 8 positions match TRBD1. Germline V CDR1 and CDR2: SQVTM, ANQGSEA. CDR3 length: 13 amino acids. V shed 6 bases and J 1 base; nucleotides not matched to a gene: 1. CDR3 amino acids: CSVDRGNTGELFF. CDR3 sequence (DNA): TGCAGCGTAGACAGGGGGAACACCGGGGAGCTGTTTTTT.

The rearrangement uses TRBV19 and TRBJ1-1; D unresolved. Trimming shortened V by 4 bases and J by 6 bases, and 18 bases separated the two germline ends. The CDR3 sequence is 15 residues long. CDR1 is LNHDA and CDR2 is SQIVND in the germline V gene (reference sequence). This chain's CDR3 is CASSTLQSGFPEAFF. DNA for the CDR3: TGTGCCAGTAGTACGTTACAGAGCGGCTTCCCTGAAGCTTTCTTT.

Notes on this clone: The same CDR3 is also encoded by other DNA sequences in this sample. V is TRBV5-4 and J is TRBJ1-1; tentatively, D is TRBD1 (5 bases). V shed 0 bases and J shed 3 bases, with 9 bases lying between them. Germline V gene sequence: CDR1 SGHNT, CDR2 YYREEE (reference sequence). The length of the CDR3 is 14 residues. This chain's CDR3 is CASSLDLGDTEAFF. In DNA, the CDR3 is TGTGCCAGCAGCTTGGACCTAGGGGACACTGAAGCTTTCTTT.

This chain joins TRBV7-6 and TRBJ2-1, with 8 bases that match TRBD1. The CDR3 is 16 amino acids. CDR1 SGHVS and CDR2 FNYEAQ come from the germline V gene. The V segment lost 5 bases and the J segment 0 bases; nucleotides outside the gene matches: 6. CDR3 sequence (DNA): TGTGCCAGCAGCGCCGGGACAGGTAGCTCCTACAATGAGCAGTTCTTC. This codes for CASSAGTGSSYNEQFF.

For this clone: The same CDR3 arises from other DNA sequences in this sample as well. The CDR3 loop is CASSLPMNTEAFF. CDR3 DNA sequence: TGTGCCAGCAGCTTACCGATGAACACTGAAGCTTTCTTT. This chain uses TRBV5-4 with TRBJ1-1; D unresolved. CDR3 size: 13 residues. V lost 2 bases, J lost 0 bases, and 5 bases lay in between. CDR1 is SGHNT, CDR2 YYREEE, per germline (reference sequence).

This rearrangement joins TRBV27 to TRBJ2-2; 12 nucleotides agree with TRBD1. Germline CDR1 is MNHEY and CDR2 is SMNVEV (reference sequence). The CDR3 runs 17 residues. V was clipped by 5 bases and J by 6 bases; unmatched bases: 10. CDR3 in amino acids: CASSASPGTGGSGELFF. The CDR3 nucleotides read TGTGCCAGCAGTGCCTCCCCCGGGACAGGGGGCTCCGGGGAGCTGTTTTTT.

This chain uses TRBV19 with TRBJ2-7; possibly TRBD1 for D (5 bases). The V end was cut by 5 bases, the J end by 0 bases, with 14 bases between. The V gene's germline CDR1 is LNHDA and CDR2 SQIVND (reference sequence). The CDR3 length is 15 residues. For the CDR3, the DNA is TGTGCCAGTAGTCTGGGGCAGGGCATCTCCTACGAGCAGTACTTC. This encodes CASSLGQGISYEQYF.

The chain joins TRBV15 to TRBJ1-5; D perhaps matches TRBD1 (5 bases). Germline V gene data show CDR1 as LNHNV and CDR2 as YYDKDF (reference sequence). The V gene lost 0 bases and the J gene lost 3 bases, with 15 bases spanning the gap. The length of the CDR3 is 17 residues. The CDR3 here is CATSRDYGALDNQPQHF. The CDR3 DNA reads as TGTGCCACCAGCAGAGATTATGGGGCCTTGGACAATCAGCCCCAGCATTTT.

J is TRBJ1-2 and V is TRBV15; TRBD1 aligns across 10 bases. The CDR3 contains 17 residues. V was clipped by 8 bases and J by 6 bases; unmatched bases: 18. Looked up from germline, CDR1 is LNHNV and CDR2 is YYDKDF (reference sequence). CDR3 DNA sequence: TGTGCCACCGCGAGTACGAGGTCCGGGACAGGGGAAGATGGCTACACCTTC. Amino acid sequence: CATASTRSGTGEDGYTF.

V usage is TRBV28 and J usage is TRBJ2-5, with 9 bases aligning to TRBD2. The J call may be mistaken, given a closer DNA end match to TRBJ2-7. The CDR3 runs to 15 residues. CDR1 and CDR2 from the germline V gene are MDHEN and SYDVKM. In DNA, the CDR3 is TGTGCCAGCAGTTCCCCTAGCGGGGCACCCTACGAGCAGTACTTC. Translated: CASSSPSGAPYEQYF.

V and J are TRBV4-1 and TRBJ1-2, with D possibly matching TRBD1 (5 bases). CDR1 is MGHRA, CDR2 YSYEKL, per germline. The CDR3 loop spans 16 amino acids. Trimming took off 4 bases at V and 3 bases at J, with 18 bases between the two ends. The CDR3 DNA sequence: TGCGCCAGCAGCCGAGAGCATTCTCAGGGAGACTATGGCTACACCTTC. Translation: CASSREHSQGDYGYTF.

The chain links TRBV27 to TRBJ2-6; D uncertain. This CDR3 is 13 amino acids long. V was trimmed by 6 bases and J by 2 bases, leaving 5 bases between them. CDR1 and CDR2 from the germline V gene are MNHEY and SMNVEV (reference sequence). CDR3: CASRLAGANVLTF. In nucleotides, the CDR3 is TGTGCCAGCAGGCTTGCTGGGGCCAACGTCCTGACTTTC.

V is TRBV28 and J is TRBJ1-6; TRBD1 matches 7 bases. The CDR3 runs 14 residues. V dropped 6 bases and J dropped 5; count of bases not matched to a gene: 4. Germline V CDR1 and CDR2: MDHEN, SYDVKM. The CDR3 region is CASRTGTDNSPLHF. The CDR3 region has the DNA TGTGCCAGCAGAACCGGGACAGATAATTCACCCCTCCACTTT.

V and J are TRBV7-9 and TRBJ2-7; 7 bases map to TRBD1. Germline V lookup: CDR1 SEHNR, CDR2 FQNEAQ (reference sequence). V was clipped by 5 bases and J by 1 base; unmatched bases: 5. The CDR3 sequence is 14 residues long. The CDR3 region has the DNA TGTGCCAGCAGCCTGTGGGACAGATCCTACGAGCAGTACTTC. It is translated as CASSLWDRSYEQYF.

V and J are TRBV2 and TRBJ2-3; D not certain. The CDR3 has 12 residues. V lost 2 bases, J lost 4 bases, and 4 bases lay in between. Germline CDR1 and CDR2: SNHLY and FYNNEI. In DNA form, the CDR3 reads TGTGCCAGCAGTGAACATTCAGATACGCAGTATTTT. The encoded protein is CASSEHSDTQYF.

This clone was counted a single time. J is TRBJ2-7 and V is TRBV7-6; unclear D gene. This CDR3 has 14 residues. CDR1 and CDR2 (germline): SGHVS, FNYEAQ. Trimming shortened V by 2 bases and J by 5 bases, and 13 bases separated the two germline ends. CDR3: CASSLHLSRDEQYF. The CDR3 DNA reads TGTGCCAGCAGCTTACACCTTAGTCGCGACGAGCAGTACTTC.